The rows below give T cell receptor beta chains drawn from one sample of a study of cytomegalovirus exposure and HLA in healthy donors. Generated by immunoSEQ multiplex PCR, the TCRdb table keeps only in-frame clones and is missing some. The sample consists of around 270,000 clones, roughly 80% of them appearing once. The sample taken for sequencing was PBMCs. These receptors originate from a girl aged 2 to 9 in good health and CMV-seronegative. CDR3s include the opening cysteine and the closing phenylalanine or tryptophan. Each record gives: J gene, CDR3 length, D gene, clone size, V gene, CDR3 DNA, CDR3 protein. The D gene is left open where the match is weak. Clone size appears in some rows only: once, few, many, or a class for an expanded clone.

J: TRBJ2-7
length: 15
D: TRBD1
size: once
V: TRBV6-5
DNA: TGTGCCAGCAGTGCCCGGGACAGGGATACCTACGAGCAGTACTTC
CDR3: CASSARDRDTYEQYF

J: TRBJ2-3
length: 12
D: NA
size: NA
V: TRBV30
DNA: TGTGCCCAGACCCGGGACACAGATACGCAGTATTTT
CDR3: CAQTRDTDTQYF

J: TRBJ1-6
length: 14
D: NA
size: NA
V: TRBV6-5
DNA: TGTGCCAGCAGTTGGCACAACGATAATTCACCCCTCCACTTT
CDR3: CASSWHNDNSPLHF

J: TRBJ2-7
length: 14
D: NA
size: NA
V: TRBV21-1
DNA: TGTGCCAGCAGCAAGTCGGGGAACTCCTACGAGCAGTACTTC
CDR3: CASSKSGNSYEQYF

J: TRBJ1-2
length: 17
D: TRBD1
size: NA
V: TRBV5-1
DNA: TGCGCCAGCAGCTTCGGACAGGGGTTGAAACTTAACTATGGCTACACCTTC
CDR3: CASSFGQGLKLNYGYTF

J: TRBJ2-7
length: 13
D: TRBD1
size: NA
V: TRBV11-2
DNA: TGTGCCAGCAGCTTGACAGGGTATAACGAGCAGTACTTC
CDR3: CASSLTGYNEQYF

J: TRBJ1-2
length: 13
D: NA
size: NA
V: TRBV2
DNA: TGTGCCAGCAGGCGGGACGCTAGCTATGGCTACACCTTC
CDR3: CASRRDASYGYTF

J: TRBJ1-5
length: 16
D: NA
size: NA
V: TRBV28
DNA: TGTGCCAGCAGTCCCTGGATACTATATAGCAATCAGCCCCAGCATTTT
CDR3: CASSPWILYSNQPQHF

J: TRBJ1-2
length: 11
D: NA
size: NA
V: TRBV11-2
DNA: TGTGCCAGCAGCCAGGGGATGGGCTACACCTTC
CDR3: CASSQGMGYTF

J: TRBJ1-1
length: 14
D: NA
size: NA
V: TRBV10-1
DNA: TGCGCCAGCAGTGATCTTGACACGAACACTGAAGCTTTCTTT
CDR3: CASSDLDTNTEAFF

J: TRBJ2-7
length: 13
D: NA
size: once
V: TRBV5-4
DNA: TGTGCCAGCAGAATGGCTTCCCAGGGAGAGCAGTACTTC
CDR3: CASRMASQGEQYF

J: TRBJ2-1
length: 15
D: TRBD2
size: NA
V: TRBV5-1
DNA: TGCGCCAGCACCCGGGGGCTAGCGGGAGACAATGAGCAGTTCTTC
CDR3: CASTRGLAGDNEQFF

J: TRBJ2-7
length: 13
D: TRBD1
size: NA
V: TRBV7-9
DNA: TGTGCCAGCAGCTTAGGACAGGGTGGCGAGCAGTACTTC
CDR3: CASSLGQGGEQYF

J: TRBJ2-7
length: 16
D: NA
size: NA
V: TRBV13
DNA: TGTGCCAGCAGCTTGGGGTTTGGGCGGGTGTTCAACGAGCAGTACTTC
CDR3: CASSLGFGRVFNEQYF

J: TRBJ1-3
length: 14
D: TRBD1
size: NA
V: TRBV5-4
DNA: TGTGCCAGCAGCGCTACAGGGGCTGGAAACACCATATATTTT
CDR3: CASSATGAGNTIYF

J: TRBJ2-5
length: 15
D: TRBD2
size: NA
V: TRBV9
DNA: TGTGCCAGCAACTCCTTAGCGGGAAACCAAGAGACCCAGTACTTC
CDR3: CASNSLAGNQETQYF

J: TRBJ1-2
length: 16
D: TRBD1
size: NA
V: TRBV27
DNA: TGTGCCGGCAGTGTCAACGCTCGGGACAGGGGGTACGGCTACACCTTC
CDR3: CAGSVNARDRGYGYTF

J: TRBJ2-3
length: 14
D: TRBD1
size: NA
V: TRBV27
DNA: TGTGCCAGCAGTCCAGGACAGGGCACAGATACGCAGTATTTT
CDR3: CASSPGQGTDTQYF

J: TRBJ2-7
length: 13
D: TRBD1
size: NA
V: TRBV28
DNA: TGTGCCAGCAGTTTTGGACAGGGCTACGAGCAGTACTTC
CDR3: CASSFGQGYEQYF

J: TRBJ2-1
length: 14
D: NA
size: NA
V: TRBV7-9
DNA: TGTGCCAGCAGCTTAGGCCCTGATGAGACAGAGCAGTTCTTC
CDR3: CASSLGPDETEQFF

J: TRBJ1-3
length: 16
D: NA
size: NA
V: TRBV9
DNA: TGTGCCAGCAGCGTAGGTGTGGGGGCCTCTGGAAACACCATATATTTT
CDR3: CASSVGVGASGNTIYF

J: TRBJ1-5
length: 13
D: NA
size: NA
V: TRBV2
DNA: TGTGCCAGGCAGGGGCCCACGGGTCAGCCCCAGCATTTT
CDR3: CARQGPTGQPQHF

J: TRBJ2-7
length: 14
D: NA
size: NA
V: TRBV6-1
DNA: TGTGCCAGCAGTGCTGGGCCCTCTTACTACGAGCAGTACTTC
CDR3: CASSAGPSYYEQYF

J: TRBJ1-2
length: 12
D: NA
size: NA
V: TRBV18
DNA: TGTGCCAGCTCACCAGGGGCGGATGGCTACACCTTC
CDR3: CASSPGADGYTF

J: TRBJ1-3
length: 16
D: NA
size: NA
V: TRBV4-1
DNA: TGCGCCAGCAGCCAAGTCGGCGGTAGCTCTGGAAACACCATATATTTT
CDR3: CASSQVGGSSGNTIYF

J: TRBJ2-1
length: 14
D: TRBD2
size: NA
V: TRBV29-1
DNA: TGCAGCGTTGGGACTAGCGGGAGTTACAATGAGCAGTTCTTC
CDR3: CSVGTSGSYNEQFF

J: TRBJ2-7
length: 19
D: TRBD1
size: NA
V: TRBV15
DNA: TGTGCCACCAGCAGGGGGGGACAGGGCTGGGGGTCGGTCACCTACGAGCAGTACTTC
CDR3: CATSRGGQGWGSVTYEQYF

J: TRBJ2-7
length: 14
D: NA
size: NA
V: TRBV6-5
DNA: TGTGCCAGCAGTTACGGAGTGGGGAGGTACGAGCAGTACTTC
CDR3: CASSYGVGRYEQYF

J: TRBJ1-2
length: 16
D: TRBD1
size: NA
V: TRBV27
DNA: TGTGCCAGCAGGAGGGAGGGACAGGGACCCGGAGGTGGCTACACCTTC
CDR3: CASRREGQGPGGGYTF

J: TRBJ2-6
length: 15
D: TRBD1
size: NA
V: TRBV7-9
DNA: TGTGCCAGCATTCACAGGGGGTCTGGGGCCAACGTCCTGACTTTC
CDR3: CASIHRGSGANVLTF

J: TRBJ2-1
length: 16
D: NA
size: NA
V: TRBV7-2
DNA: TGTGCCAGCAGCCAGCCAGGGTGGATCTCCTACAATGAGCAGTTCTTC
CDR3: CASSQPGWISYNEQFF

J: TRBJ1-1
length: 14
D: TRBD1
size: NA
V: TRBV30
DNA: TGTGCCTGGAGGAAACAGGGGGGTGGGACTGAAGCTTTCTTT
CDR3: CAWRKQGGGTEAFF

J: TRBJ2-7
length: 14
D: TRBD1
size: NA
V: TRBV7-4
DNA: TGTGCCAGCAGCTCGGGACAGGGCGAGGGCGAGCAGTACTTC
CDR3: CASSSGQGEGEQYF

J: TRBJ2-1
length: 17
D: TRBD2
size: once
V: TRBV11-1
DNA: TGTGCCAGCAGCTCACACAGACTAGCGGGAGGGTACGGTGAGCAGTTCTTC
CDR3: CASSSHRLAGGYGEQFF

J: TRBJ2-5
length: 15
D: TRBD1
size: NA
V: TRBV5-8
DNA: TGTGCCAGCAGCAGAGGGGACAGGGCCCAAGAGACCCAGTACTTC
CDR3: CASSRGDRAQETQYF

J: TRBJ1-1
length: 14
D: TRBD1
size: NA
V: TRBV10-3
DNA: TGTGCCATCAGATCGGGACAGGGGGCAACTGAAGCTTTCTTT
CDR3: CAIRSGQGATEAFF

J: TRBJ2-5
length: 18
D: TRBD2
size: NA
V: TRBV7-2
DNA: TGTGCCAGCAGCTTAGCCACGAGACTAGCGGGAGGGCCCGGGACCCAGTACTTC
CDR3: CASSLATRLAGGPGTQYF